The 3 T cell receptor beta chains below all came from one sample that was sequenced in a study of CD8 T cells in ankylosing spondylitis. One entry per CDR3 protein, called by TCRdb with MiXCR from the 5' RACE reads. The data contain about 220,000 distinct CDR3 sequences, about 11% of them singletons. Sequenced input: blood, either unsorted or a sorted T cell fraction (not recorded which). The receptors derive from a male donor with ankylosing spondylitis or in good health (not recorded which).

This clonotype was picked up a small number of times. The chain uses TRBV20-1 and TRBJ2-1; 11 bases are shared with TRBD2. V trimming: 5 bases; J trimming: 3 bases; junction bases outside the gene matches: 3. Germline V gives CDR1 DFQATT, CDR2 SNEGSKA (reference sequence). The CDR3 covers 14 residues. CDR3 nucleotides: TGCAGTGCTCGCGGGACTAGCGGCTACAATGAGCAGTTCTTC. This codes for CSARGTSGYNEQFF.

Points on this clonotype: A much larger clone lies a single base off, so this may be a read error. This chain's CDR3 is CASSVDGNEQFF. CDR3 sequence (DNA): TGTGCCAGCAGCGTAGATGGAAATGAGCAGTTCTTC. This rearrangement joins TRBV9 to TRBJ2-1; D is ambiguous. Per germline, CDR1 SGDLS and CDR2 YYNGEE. V lost 0 bases to trimming and J lost 7 bases, with 5 bases between them. The CDR3 loop spans 12 amino acids.

The V gene is TRBV5-1, the J gene TRBJ1-6, with 8 bases lining up with TRBD1. Unmatched junction bases numbered 4, after V lost 4 bases and J lost 7 bases. Germline assignment: CDR1 SGHRS and CDR2 YFSETQ. The CDR3 covers 14 residues. The CDR3 region is CASSEDRVNSPLHF. The CDR3 DNA reads as TGCGCCAGCAGCGAGGACAGGGTCAATTCACCCCTCCACTTT.